Below, 5 T cell receptor beta chains from the same sample are listed, as sequenced in a study of T cell responses to AZD1222 COVID-19 vaccine. The table came from immunoSEQ multiplex PCR; TCRdb's copy has only in-frame clones and leaves some out. Of 100,000 or so clones in the sample, about 90% were seen once. The input for sequencing was peripheral blood, taken 28 days after the second AZD1222 dose. These receptors all come from an adult who received the AZD1222 COVID-19 vaccine.

The chain couples TRBV6-2 or TRBV6-3 to TRBJ1-5; D unclear. Trimming took off 0 bases at V and 4 bases at J, with 7 bases between the two ends. This CDR3 spans 14 amino acids. Germline loops: CDR1 MNHEY, CDR2 SVGEGT. As DNA, the CDR3 is TGTGCCAGCAGTTACTCAGACAAAAATCAGCCCCAGCATTTT. Its protein product is CASSYSDKNQPQHF.

This clone was detected only once. V is TRBV10-3 and J is TRBJ2-7; the D is unclear. The CDR3 is made up of 9 amino acids. V dropped 11 bases and J dropped 4 bases, with 6 bases sitting between them. Looked up from germline, CDR1 is ENHRY and CDR2 is SYGVKD. CDR3 coding DNA: TGTGCCGTCGGATACGAGCAGTACTTC. It translates to CAVGYEQYF.

The chain uses TRBV28 and TRBJ1-2; 7 nucleotides line up with TRBD1. The V segment lost 6 bases and the J segment 3 bases; nucleotides outside the gene matches: 4. Germline CDR1 MDHEN, CDR2 SYDVKM. This CDR3 has 13 residues. Written as DNA, the CDR3 is TGTGCCAGCAGCCTCGGGACAGACTATGGCTACACCTTC. It specifies CASSLGTDYGYTF.

The V call is TRBV5-8, the J call TRBJ2-6; D not resolved. This CDR3 is 11 amino acids long. Trimming pared 2 bases from V and 8 bases from J, leaving 2 bases between. Germline lookup yields CDR1 SGHTS and CDR2 YDEGEE. For the CDR3, the DNA is TGTGCCAGCAGCTTCTCCAACGTCCTGACTTTC. Its translation is CASSFSNVLTF.

The chain joins TRBV6-6 to TRBJ2-1; possible D gene TRBD1, 6 bases. V was shortened by 11 bases and J by 7 bases, with 18 bases between the two germline ends. The CDR3 covers 13 residues. The germline gives CDR1 MNHNY, CDR2 SVGAGI (reference sequence). In DNA form, the CDR3 reads TGTGCCGGTCGAGGCAGGGGATGGAATGAGCAGTTCTTC. Protein product: CAGRGRGWNEQFF.